Below, 3 T cell receptor beta chains from the same sample are listed, as sequenced in a study of response to subunit inactivated influenza vaccine. TCRdb re-analysed the RT-PCR reads in MiXCR, keeping a single row per CDR3 protein. The sample has about 540,000 distinct CDR3 sequences; less than 25% are singletons. The same data also contributed to another study, on T cells expressing NK-cell markers. Per that study: cDNA encoding TCR beta was synthesized via 5'RACE template switching incorporating UMIs.

The sequenced sample was CD4+ T cells sorted from PBMCs, obtained 11 to 12 days after vaccination. The receptors come from a man in his fifties or sixties who received an inactivated influenza vaccine.

The chain links TRBV11-2 to TRBJ2-3, with TRBD2 matching over 9 bases. The CDR3 has 17 amino acids. Germline CDR1 is SGHAT and CDR2 is FQNNGV. With 5 bases clipped from V and 0 bases from J, the junction kept 9 bases outside the gene matches. The CDR3 coding sequence is TGTGCCAGCAGCCGCTACGGGCTAGCGGGGAGCACAGATACGCAGTATTTT. It is translated as CASSRYGLAGSTDTQYF.

This clonotype was counted only a few times. This chain connects TRBV10-3 to TRBJ2-3; D unresolved. This CDR3 is built from 15 residues. CDR1 is ENHRY and CDR2 is SYGVKD in the germline V gene. Trimming stripped 2 bases from V and 1 base from J, with 10 bases between. CDR3 sequence: CAISENTPGTDTQYF. The CDR3 DNA reads as TGTGCCATCAGTGAGAATACGCCCGGCACAGATACGCAGTATTTT.

This clonotype was seen more than once but under ten times. The chain links TRBV3-1 to TRBJ2-7; perhaps D is TRBD1 or TRBD2 (5 bases each). V dropped 5 bases and J dropped 2 bases, with 7 bases sitting between them. From germline, CDR1 is LGHDT and CDR2 YNNKEL (reference sequence). The CDR3 totals 12 residues. In DNA form, the CDR3 reads TGTGCCAGCAGCACGGGGCCCTACGAGCAGTACTTC. Amino acids: CASSTGPYEQYF.